These 14 T cell receptor beta chains were all obtained from the same sample, sequenced in a study of blood T cell repertoires in COVID-19 (dated by TCRdb to the early 2020s). Library generation was performed with the immunoSEQ multiplex PCR assay. TCRdb holds this immuneACCESS table with in-frame rearrangements only. Some clones are missing; in checked studies, unresolved V genes explain under half, and the rest has no known cause. The sample data list over 200,000 clones, and over 85% of these were observed just once. Approximately 4.3% of the sample is taken by the ten largest. The sequenced sample consisted of PBMCs or T cells enriched from blood (not recorded which). Source of these receptors: a woman aged 25 to 45 with acute COVID-19.

This clone was seen only once. The J gene is TRBJ2-7, the V gene TRBV30; the match to TRBD2 covers 7 bases. Germline loops: CDR1 GTSNPN, CDR2 SVGIG (reference sequence). J gave up 0 bases and V 3 bases, and 11 bases lay outside the gene matches. CDR3 length: 16 residues. CDR3 DNA: TGTGCCTGGAGGGGGGGGAGGATCGGCTCCTCCTACGAGCAGTACTTC. This gives the protein CAWRGGRIGSSYEQYF.

The rearrangement joins TRBV5-1 to TRBJ1-4; no clear D gene. Germline V gene data show CDR1 as SGHRS and CDR2 as YFSETQ. V was clipped by 3 bases and J by 2 bases, with 11 bases between them. This CDR3 region has 15 residues. As DNA, the CDR3 is TGCGCCAGCAGCTCCAACTCAGGCACTAATGAAAAACTGTTTTTT. Protein product: CASSSNSGTNEKLFF.

This clone has just one count. The J gene is TRBJ2-4, the V gene TRBV11-2, with D perhaps TRBD1 (5 bases). CDR3 size: 14 residues. The V gene lost 5 bases and the J gene lost 6 bases, with 14 bases spanning the gap. Germline lookup yields CDR1 SGHAT and CDR2 FQNNGV. In DNA, the CDR3 is TGTGCCAGCAGCCCCCTGGACACCGTAAACATTCAGTACTTC. Translating it yields CASSPLDTVNIQYF.

In DNA form, the CDR3 reads TGTGCCAGCTCACCACCGGACAGTCCCGAGGACATTCAGTACTTC. It encodes CASSPPDSPEDIQYF. The gene calls are TRBV18 and TRBJ2-4; the D gene is possibly TRBD1 (6 bases). V was pared by 0 bases and J by 8 bases, with 14 bases between. The CDR3 extends over 15 amino acids. Germline CDR1 is KGHSH and CDR2 is LQKENI.

The chain carries TRBV11-2 and TRBJ2-5; 12 bases agree with TRBD2. Germline V gene sequence: CDR1 SGHAT, CDR2 FQNNGV. This CDR3 is 18 amino acids long. J was trimmed by 0 bases and V by 4 bases; bases with no gene match: 9. CDR3 residues: CASSSPLAGGPYQETQYF. As DNA, the CDR3 is TGTGCCAGCAGCTCACCACTAGCGGGGGGACCGTACCAAGAGACCCAGTACTTC. The whole variable domain, remainder taken from reference TRBV11-2 and TRBJ2-5, is EAGVAQSPRYKIIEKRQSVAFWCNPISGHATLYWYQQILGQGPKLLIQFQNNGVVDDSQLPKDRFSAERLKGVDSTLKIQPAKLEDSAVYLCASSSPLAGGPYQETQYFGPGTRLLVL.

The chain is built from TRBV6-4 and TRBJ1-2; weak D call: TRBD1 (5 bases). The CDR3 loop spans 15 amino acids. The germline gives CDR1 MRHNA, CDR2 SNTAGT. Deletions cut 5 bases from V and 0 bases from J, with 13 bases between. This CDR3 is CASSPSADTNYGYTF. CDR3 coding DNA: TGTGCCAGCAGTCCCTCCGCGGACACTAACTATGGCTACACCTTC.

The chain combines TRBV6-5 with TRBJ1-2; TRBD1 matches 7 bases. Trimming at V came to 5 bases and at J to 2 bases, leaving 5 bases not matched to a gene. The CDR3 is made up of 14 amino acids. From germline, CDR1 is MNHEY and CDR2 SVGAGI. In nucleotides, the CDR3 is TGTGCCAGCAGTCGCGACAGGGCCAACTATGGCTACACCTTC. Amino acids: CASSRDRANYGYTF.

The chain is built from TRBV4-3 and TRBJ1-2; D uncertain. The CDR3 sequence is 13 residues long. The germline CDR1 and CDR2 sequences are LGHNA and YSLEER. The V end was cut by 0 bases, the J end by 4 bases, with 6 bases between. The CDR3 loop reads CASSQDGSYGYTF. DNA of the CDR3: TGCGCCAGCAGCCAAGATGGGAGCTATGGCTACACCTTC.

This chain links TRBV19 with TRBJ1-1; D remains unclear. Germline-derived CDR1 and CDR2 are LNHDA and SQIVND (reference sequence). Trimming shortened V by 5 bases and J by 0 bases, and 13 bases separated the two germline ends. The CDR3 is 15 residues long. The CDR3 loop reads CASSLSGRLNTEAFF. The CDR3 DNA reads as TGTGCCAGTAGTCTAAGCGGACGGCTGAACACTGAAGCTTTCTTT.

The chain uses TRBV29-1 and TRBJ1-3, with TRBD1 matching over 8 bases. Germline CDR1 is SQVTM and CDR2 is ANQGSEA. The CDR3 is made up of 13 amino acids. Germline trimming cut 5 bases from V and 8 bases from J; bases unmatched to any gene: 8. CDR3 region: CSVKGQEWDTIYF. CDR3 DNA sequence: TGCAGCGTTAAGGGACAGGAATGGGACACCATATATTTT.

This chain uses TRBV5-1 with TRBJ1-2; D not certain. Germline V gene sequence: CDR1 SGHRS, CDR2 YFSETQ. V shed 0 bases and J shed 4 bases, with 10 bases lying between them. This CDR3 has 14 residues. The CDR3 is CASSLGQARYGYTF. The CDR3 region has the DNA TGCGCCAGCAGCTTGGGGCAGGCTCGCTATGGCTACACCTTC.

This chain links TRBV5-6 with TRBJ1-1, with D hard to call. This CDR3 contains 11 residues. V lost 4 bases and J 7 bases, leaving 8 bases between the germline ends. CDR1 and CDR2 from the germline V gene are SGHDT and YYEEEE. The CDR3 reads CASSIGLEAFF. Here the CDR3 DNA reads TGTGCCAGCAGCATAGGACTTGAAGCTTTCTTT.

J is TRBJ2-3 and V is TRBV15, with TRBD2 matching over 9 bases. The V gene end was trimmed by 0 bases and the J gene end by 2 bases; junction bases not matched to a gene: 9. Germline V CDR1 and CDR2: LNHNV, YYDKDF (reference sequence). This CDR3 has 18 amino acids. DNA for the CDR3: TGTGCCACCAGCAGAGACAATATAGCGGGGGCCCTCACAGATACGCAGTATTTT. It encodes CATSRDNIAGALTDTQYF. Supplemented by reference TRBV15 and TRBJ2-3, the full variable domain reads DAMVIQNPRYQVTQFGKPVTLSCSQTLNHNVMYWYQQKSSQAPKLLFHYYDKDFNNEADTPDNFQSRRPNTSFCFLDIRSPGLGDTAMYLCATSRDNIAGALTDTQYFGPGTRLTVL.

The chain links TRBV6-5 to TRBJ2-5; D is perhaps TRBD2 (6 bases). This CDR3 spans 15 amino acids. The germline V gene has CDR1 MNHEY and CDR2 SVGAGI. V shed 8 bases and J shed 5 bases, with 21 bases lying between them. CDR3 protein: CASGMGSGRWETQYF. Here the CDR3 DNA reads TGTGCCAGCGGAATGGGCAGCGGGCGCTGGGAGACCCAGTACTTC.